The 13 T cell receptor beta chains given below trace back to one sample, sequenced in a study of shared clonotypes between healthy human individuals (dated by TCRdb to the early 2020s). The library came from the immunoSEQ multiplex PCR assay. Sourced from immuneACCESS, this table was stored by TCRdb with only in-frame sequences that have V and J called. A share of the clones is absent; for the studies checked, an unresolved V gene accounts for under half, and the remainder has no known explanation. This sample comprises a few million clones, 80% to 95% of them detected only once. The ten top clones hold more than 0.35% of the sample. Sequencing was done on a sample of naive CD4+ T cells from PBMCs. What the cell subset or site label conveys for this sample: CD45RA+ positively selected. All receptors come from a man aged 18 to 30 in good health. Some clones in this sample may be carry-over from other donors' samples.

The chain is built from TRBV9 and TRBJ2-2, with 8 positions matching TRBD1. This CDR3 contains 16 residues. The V and J ends lost 3 bases and 4 bases, in that order; junction bases with no gene match: 8. Per germline, CDR1 SGDLS and CDR2 YYNGEE. The DNA of the CDR3 is TGTGCCAGCAGCGCCGGTGACAGGGGACCCACCGGGGAGCTGTTTTTT. As protein: CASSAGDRGPTGELFF.

The chain carries TRBV5-1 and TRBJ2-7; D is perhaps TRBD1 (5 bases). Looked up from germline, CDR1 is SGHRS and CDR2 is YFSETQ. V dropped 2 bases and J dropped 2 bases, with 29 bases sitting between them. The CDR3 extends over 20 amino acids. CDR3 region: CASSFKEPGFVFEDPYEQYF. DNA for the CDR3: TGCGCCAGCAGCTTCAAGGAACCAGGGTTCGTCTTTGAGGATCCCTACGAGCAGTACTTC.

As regards this clone: In the same sample, other DNA sequences code for this CDR3. The chain carries TRBV5-1 and TRBJ1-2; perhaps TRBD1 as D (6 bases). V lost 5 bases and J lost 4, with 15 bases in between. The germline CDR1 and CDR2 sequences are SGHRS and YFSETQ. The CDR3 has 14 residues. The CDR3 DNA sequence: TGCGCCAGCAGTTTAGACAGGTCCTCCTATGGCTACACCTTC. The encoded protein is CASSLDRSSYGYTF.

The CDR3 DNA follows: TGCGCCAGCAGCTTGGGGGCGGGAGGCGGTGGGGCCAACGTCCTGACTTTC. This translates into CASSLGAGGGGANVLTF. The chain is built from TRBV5-1 and TRBJ2-6, with 8 bases identical to TRBD2. V trimming: 0 bases; J trimming: 3 bases; junction bases outside the gene matches: 5. Germline V gene data show CDR1 as SGHRS and CDR2 as YFSETQ. CDR3 length: 17 residues.

V and J are TRBV25-1 and TRBJ2-1, with TRBD2 matching over 7 bases. V lost 3 bases and J lost 4; bases outside the gene matches: 9. The germline gives CDR1 MGHDK, CDR2 SYGVNS. The CDR3 extends over 16 amino acids. The CDR3 DNA follows: TGTGCCAGCAGTGATTGGCGGGAGACGAAGTACAATGAGCAGTTCTTC. Translating gives CASSDWRETKYNEQFF.

The gene calls are TRBV28 and TRBJ1-5; possible D gene TRBD1, 5 bases. V was shortened by 6 bases and J by 2 bases, with 17 bases between the two germline ends. CDR3 length equals 16 residues. CDR1 and CDR2 from the germline V gene are MDHEN and SYDVKM. For the CDR3, the DNA is TGTGCCAGCAGCCCATCGGGGGGAGGAGGCAATCAGCCCCAGCATTTT. Amino acid sequence: CASSPSGGGGNQPQHF.

J is TRBJ1-2 and V is TRBV29-1; TRBD1 is a possible D gene (6 bases). V lost 6 bases, J lost 0 bases, and 8 bases lay in between. Germline loops: CDR1 SQVTM, CDR2 ANQGSEA. The CDR3 extends over 12 amino acids. The CDR3 DNA reads TGCAGCGTAGGACAGCCTAACTATGGCTACACCTTC. Its protein is CSVGQPNYGYTF.

The sample holds one count of this clone. V is TRBV6-1 and J is TRBJ1-1; D is ambiguous. V lost 7 bases and J 9 bases, leaving 12 bases between the germline ends. Germline CDR1 MNHNS, CDR2 SASEGT. The CDR3 has 11 amino acids. This CDR3 is CASTNDYQAFF. CDR3 nucleotide sequence: TGTGCCAGCACTAACGACTACCAAGCTTTCTTT.

The CDR3 bases are TGTGCCAGCAGCTTGGACAGGGGGCATGGTGGCTACACCTTC. Protein: CASSLDRGHGGYTF. J is TRBJ1-2 and V is TRBV5-5, with 9 bases aligning to TRBD1. CDR1 is SGHKS, CDR2 YYEKEE, per germline (reference sequence). The trim removed 0 bases at V and 7 bases at J, leaving 4 bases unmatched. There are 14 residues in the CDR3. The full variable domain, rest sourced from reference TRBV5-5 and TRBJ1-2, is DAGVTQSPTHLIKTRGQQVTLRCSPISGHKSVSWYQQVLGQGPQFIFQYYEKEERGRGNFPDRFSARQFPNYSSELNVNALLLGDSALYLCASSLDRGHGGYTFGSGTRLTVV.

This rearrangement joins TRBV10-3 to TRBJ2-3; 9 nucleotides align to TRBD2. Germline V gene data show CDR1 as ENHRY and CDR2 as SYGVKD. After removal of 7 bases from V and 2 bases from J, the junction contained 10 bases not matched to a gene. The CDR3 is made up of 16 amino acids. CDR3 sequence reads: CAIKPRLAANTDTQYF. The CDR3, as DNA: TGTGCCATCAAACCGAGACTAGCGGCAAACACAGATACGCAGTATTTT.

V and J are TRBV12-5 and TRBJ2-5; 7 nucleotides line up with TRBD1. V lost 6 bases, J lost 5 bases, and 6 bases stayed unmatched. The CDR3 is 13 residues long. Looked up from germline, CDR1 is LGHNT and CDR2 is FRNRAP. The CDR3 nucleotides are TGTGCTAGTGGCCTCGACAGGGTGGAGACCCAGTACTTC. Residues: CASGLDRVETQYF.

The rearrangement links TRBV5-1 to TRBJ2-3; D perhaps matches TRBD2 (6 bases). The CDR3 totals 15 residues. Germline lookup yields CDR1 SGHRS and CDR2 YFSETQ. V lost 2 bases and J 0 bases, leaving 10 bases between the germline ends. The CDR3 region is CASSFGGLSTDTQYF. The CDR3 DNA is TGCGCCAGCAGCTTTGGGGGACTGAGCACAGATACGCAGTATTTT. Full variable domain (rest looked up from reference TRBV5-1 and TRBJ2-3): KAGVTQTPRYLIKTRGQQVTLSCSPISGHRSVSWYQQTPGQGLQFLFEYFSETQRNKGNFPGRFSGRQFSNSRSEMNVSTLELGDSALYLCASSFGGLSTDTQYFGPGTRLTVL.

V gene TRBV19 combines with J gene TRBJ2-1; the D is unclear. Trimming cost V 4 bases and J 6 bases, with 19 bases left between them. In germline, CDR1 is LNHDA, CDR2 SQIVND (reference sequence). The CDR3 has 16 residues. For the CDR3, the DNA is TGTGCCAGTAGTACAGAACGGGCATTGGGTTTCAATGAGCAGTTCTTC. It specifies CASSTERALGFNEQFF.